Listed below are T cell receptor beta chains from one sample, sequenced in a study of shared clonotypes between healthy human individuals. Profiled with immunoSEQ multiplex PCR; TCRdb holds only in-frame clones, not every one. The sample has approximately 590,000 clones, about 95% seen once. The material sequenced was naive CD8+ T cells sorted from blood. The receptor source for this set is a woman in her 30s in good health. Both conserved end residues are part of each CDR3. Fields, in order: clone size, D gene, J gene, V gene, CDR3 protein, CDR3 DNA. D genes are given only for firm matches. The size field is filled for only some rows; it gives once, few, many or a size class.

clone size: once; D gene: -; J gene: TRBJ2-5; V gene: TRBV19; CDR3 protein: CASSTHRSRVQETQYF; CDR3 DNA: TGTGCCAGTAGTACCCACCGCTCGCGGGTTCAAGAGACCCAGTACTTC
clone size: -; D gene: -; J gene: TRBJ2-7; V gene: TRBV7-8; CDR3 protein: CASSYWARDEQYF; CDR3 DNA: TGTGCCAGCAGCTACTGGGCCAGGGACGAGCAGTACTTC
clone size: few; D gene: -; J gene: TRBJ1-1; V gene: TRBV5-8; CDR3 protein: CASSLALGANTEAFF; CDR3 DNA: TGTGCCAGCAGCTTGGCCCTGGGCGCGAACACTGAAGCTTTCTTT
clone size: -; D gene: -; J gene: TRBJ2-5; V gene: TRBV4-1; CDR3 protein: CASSQRSSQETQYF; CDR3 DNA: TGCGCCAGCAGCCAACGGTCAAGTCAAGAGACCCAGTACTTC
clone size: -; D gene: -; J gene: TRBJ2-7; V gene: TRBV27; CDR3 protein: CASRPFSATIYEQYF; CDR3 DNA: TGTGCCAGCAGACCATTTAGTGCGACAATATACGAGCAGTACTTC
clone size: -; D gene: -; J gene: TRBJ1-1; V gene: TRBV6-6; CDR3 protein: CASSYSGVNTEAFF; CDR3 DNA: TGTGCCAGCAGTTACTCAGGAGTGAACACTGAAGCTTTCTTT
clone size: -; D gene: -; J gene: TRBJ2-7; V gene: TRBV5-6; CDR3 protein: CASSQDGAYEQYF; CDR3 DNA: TGTGCCAGCAGCCAGGACGGGGCCTACGAGCAGTACTTC
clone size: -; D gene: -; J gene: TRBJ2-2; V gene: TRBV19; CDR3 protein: CASYGRELFF; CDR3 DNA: TGTGCCAGCTATGGGCGTGAGCTGTTTTTT
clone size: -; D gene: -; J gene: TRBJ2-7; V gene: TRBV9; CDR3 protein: CASNREAGDWYEQYF; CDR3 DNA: TGTGCCAGCAATCGGGAGGCAGGGGACTGGTACGAGCAGTACTTC
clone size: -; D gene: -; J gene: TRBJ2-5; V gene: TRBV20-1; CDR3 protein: CSARDQETQYF; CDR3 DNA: TGCAGTGCTAGGGACCAAGAGACCCAGTACTTC
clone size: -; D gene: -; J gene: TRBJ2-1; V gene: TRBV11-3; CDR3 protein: CASSPGYNEQFF; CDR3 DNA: TGTGCCAGCAGCCCCGGATACAATGAGCAGTTCTTC
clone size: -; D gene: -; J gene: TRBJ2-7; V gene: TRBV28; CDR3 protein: CASSFGPGPAYEQYF; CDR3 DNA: TGTGCCAGCAGTTTCGGGCCAGGACCTGCTTACGAGCAGTACTTC
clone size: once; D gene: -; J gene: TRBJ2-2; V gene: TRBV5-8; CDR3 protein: CASSLVWVQRNTGELFF; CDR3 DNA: TGTGCCAGCAGCTTGGTGTGGGTTCAACGCAACACCGGGGAGCTGTTTTTT
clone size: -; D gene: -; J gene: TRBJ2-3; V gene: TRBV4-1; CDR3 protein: CASSHGTKGFTDTQYF; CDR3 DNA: TGCGCCAGCAGCCACGGAACTAAGGGGTTCACAGATACGCAGTATTTT
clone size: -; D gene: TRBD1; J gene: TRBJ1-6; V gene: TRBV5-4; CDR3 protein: CASSDTGEASPLHF; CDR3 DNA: TGTGCCAGCAGCGATACAGGGGAGGCGTCACCCCTCCACTTT
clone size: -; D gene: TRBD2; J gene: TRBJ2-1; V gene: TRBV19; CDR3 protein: CASSIDLELAGDNEQFF; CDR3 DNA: TGTGCCAGTAGTATAGATCTTGAACTAGCGGGAGACAATGAGCAGTTCTTC
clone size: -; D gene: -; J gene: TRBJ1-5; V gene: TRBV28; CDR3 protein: CASSLMDSNQPQHF; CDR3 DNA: TGTGCCAGCAGTTTAATGGATAGCAATCAGCCCCAGCATTTT
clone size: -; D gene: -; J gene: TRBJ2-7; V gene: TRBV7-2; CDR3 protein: CASSLLGPTYEQYF; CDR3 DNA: TGTGCCAGCAGCTTATTGGGTCCAACCTACGAGCAGTACTTC
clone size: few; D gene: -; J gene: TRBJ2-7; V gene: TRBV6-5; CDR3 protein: CASSYEGGSYEQYF; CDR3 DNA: TGTGCCAGCAGTTACGAAGGGGGCTCCTACGAGCAGTACTTC
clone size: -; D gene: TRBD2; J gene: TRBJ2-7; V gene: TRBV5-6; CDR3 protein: CASSLGTSRSYEQYF; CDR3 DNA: TGTGCCAGCAGCCTCGGGACTAGCAGGTCCTACGAGCAGTACTTC
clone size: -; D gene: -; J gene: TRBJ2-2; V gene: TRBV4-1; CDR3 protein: CASSQDGGHPELFF; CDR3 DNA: TGCGCCAGCAGCCAAGATGGGGGACACCCGGAGCTGTTTTTT
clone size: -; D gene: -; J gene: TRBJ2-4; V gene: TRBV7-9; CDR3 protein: CASSSRTLAKNIQYF; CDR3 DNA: TGTGCCAGCAGCTCGAGGACTCTAGCCAAAAACATTCAGTACTTC
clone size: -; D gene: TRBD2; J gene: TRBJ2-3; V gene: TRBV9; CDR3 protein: CASSVVVAGGTDTQYF; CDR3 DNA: TGTGCCAGCAGCGTAGTCGTAGCGGGAGGTACAGATACGCAGTATTTT
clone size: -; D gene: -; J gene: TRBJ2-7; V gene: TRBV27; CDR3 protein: CASSFSDGSYEQYF; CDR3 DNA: TGTGCCAGCAGTTTTTCGGACGGATCCTACGAGCAGTACTTC
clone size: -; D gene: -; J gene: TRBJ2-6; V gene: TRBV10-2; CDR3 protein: CASRRRGSRLSGANVLTF; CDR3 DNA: TGCGCCAGCAGAAGACGGGGCAGCCGACTCTCTGGGGCCAACGTCCTGACTTTC
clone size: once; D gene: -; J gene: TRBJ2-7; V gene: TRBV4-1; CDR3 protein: CASSTDYPVGQQYF; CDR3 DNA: TGCGCTAGCAGCACGGACTACCCCGTTGGACAGCAGTACTTC
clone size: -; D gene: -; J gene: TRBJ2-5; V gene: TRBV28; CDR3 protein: CASSAQGTQETQYF; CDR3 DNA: TGTGCCAGCAGCGCACAGGGAACCCAAGAGACCCAGTACTTC
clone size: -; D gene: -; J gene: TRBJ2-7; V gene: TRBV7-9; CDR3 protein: CASSLNYEQYF; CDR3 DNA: TGTGCCAGCAGCCTAAACTACGAGCAGTACTTC
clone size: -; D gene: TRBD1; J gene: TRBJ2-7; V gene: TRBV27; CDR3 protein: CASSPRTGGGEQYF; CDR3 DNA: TGTGCCAGCAGTCCGAGGACAGGGGGAGGCGAGCAGTACTTC
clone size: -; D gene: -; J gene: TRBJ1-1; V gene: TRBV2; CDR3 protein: CASSDRGTEAFF; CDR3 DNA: TGTGCCAGCAGTGACAGGGGAACTGAAGCTTTCTTT
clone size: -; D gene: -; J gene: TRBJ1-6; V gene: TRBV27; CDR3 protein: CASSSPDNSPLHF; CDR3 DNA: TGTGCCAGCAGTTCTCCGGATAATTCACCCCTCCACTTT
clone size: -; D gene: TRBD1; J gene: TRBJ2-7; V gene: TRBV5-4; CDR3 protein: CASSLAPGQSYEQYF; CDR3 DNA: TGTGCCAGCAGCTTGGCCCCGGGACAGTCCTACGAGCAGTACTTC